The TCR beta chain described here comes from a study of shared clonotypes between healthy human individuals. Assay: immunoSEQ multiplex PCR; the TCRdb copy retains only in-frame clones and omits some. In the table there are 500,000 to 550,000 clones, 95% to 96% of which are singletons. The junction had 3 bases not matched to a gene; V was cut back by 1 base and J by 7 bases. CDR3 length: 14 amino acids. CDR1 LNHNV and CDR2 YYDKDF come from the germline V gene (reference sequence). V and J are TRBV15 and TRBJ2-7; 11 bases are shared with TRBD2. The TCR comes from a woman in her 30s in good health. Sequenced sample: naive CD4+ T cells sorted from blood. Subset here: CD45RA+ positively selected. The CDR3 loop is CATSRAGTSGEQYF. DNA for the CDR3: TGTGCCACCAGCAGAGCTGGGACTAGCGGAGAGCAGTACTTC.